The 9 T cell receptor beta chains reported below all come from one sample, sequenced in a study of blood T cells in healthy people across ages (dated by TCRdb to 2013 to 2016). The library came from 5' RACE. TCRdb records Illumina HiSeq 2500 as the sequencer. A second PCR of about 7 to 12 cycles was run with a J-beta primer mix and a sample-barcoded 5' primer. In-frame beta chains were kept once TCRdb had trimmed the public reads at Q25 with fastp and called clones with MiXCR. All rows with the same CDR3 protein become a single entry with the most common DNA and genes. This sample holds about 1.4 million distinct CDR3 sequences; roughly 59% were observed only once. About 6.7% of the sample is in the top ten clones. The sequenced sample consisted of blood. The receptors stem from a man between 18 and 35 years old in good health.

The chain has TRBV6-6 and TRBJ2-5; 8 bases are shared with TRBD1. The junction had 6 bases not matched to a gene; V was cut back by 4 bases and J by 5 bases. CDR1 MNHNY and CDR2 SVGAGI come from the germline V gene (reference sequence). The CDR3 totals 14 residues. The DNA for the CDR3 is TGTGCCAGCAGTTTGTGGACAGGGAGGGAGACCCAGTACTTC. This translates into CASSLWTGRETQYF.

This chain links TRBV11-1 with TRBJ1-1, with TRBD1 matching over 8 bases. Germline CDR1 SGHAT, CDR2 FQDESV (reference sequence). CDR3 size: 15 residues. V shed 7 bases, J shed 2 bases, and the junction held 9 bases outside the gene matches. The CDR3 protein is CASTKRGQGNTEAFF. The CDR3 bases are TGTGCCAGCACCAAACGAGGACAGGGCAACACTGAAGCTTTCTTT.

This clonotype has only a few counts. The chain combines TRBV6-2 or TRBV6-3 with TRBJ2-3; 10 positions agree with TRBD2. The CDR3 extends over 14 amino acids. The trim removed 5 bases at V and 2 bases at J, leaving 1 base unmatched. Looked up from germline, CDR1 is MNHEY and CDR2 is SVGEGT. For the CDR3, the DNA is TGTGCCAGCAGTAGCGGGGGGGCCACAGATACGCAGTATTTT. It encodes CASSSGGATDTQYF.

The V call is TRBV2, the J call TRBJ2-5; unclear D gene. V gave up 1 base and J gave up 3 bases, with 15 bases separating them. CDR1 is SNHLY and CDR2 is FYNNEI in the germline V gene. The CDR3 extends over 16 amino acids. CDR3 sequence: CASSEGPVRKEETQYF. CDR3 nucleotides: TGTGCCAGCAGTGAAGGACCGGTTCGGAAGGAAGAGACCCAGTACTTC. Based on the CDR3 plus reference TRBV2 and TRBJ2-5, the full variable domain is EPEVTQTPSHQVTQMGQEVILRCVPISNHLYFYWYRQILGQKVEFLVSFYNNEISEKSEIFDDQFSVERPDGSNFTLKIRSTKLEDSAMYFCASSEGPVRKEETQYFGPGTRLLVL.

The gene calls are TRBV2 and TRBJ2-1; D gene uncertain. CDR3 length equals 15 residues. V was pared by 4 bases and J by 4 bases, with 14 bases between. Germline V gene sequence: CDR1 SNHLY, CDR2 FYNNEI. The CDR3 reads CASSVGRGNYNEQFF. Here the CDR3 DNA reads TGTGCCAGCAGTGTTGGCCGTGGTAATTACAATGAGCAGTTCTTC.

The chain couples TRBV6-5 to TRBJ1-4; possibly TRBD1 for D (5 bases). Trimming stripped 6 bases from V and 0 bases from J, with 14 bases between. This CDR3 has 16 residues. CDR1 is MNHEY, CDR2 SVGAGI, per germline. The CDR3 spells CASRVRDGTTNEKLFF. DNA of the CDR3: TGTGCCAGCAGGGTTCGGGACGGTACAACTAATGAAAAACTGTTTTTT.

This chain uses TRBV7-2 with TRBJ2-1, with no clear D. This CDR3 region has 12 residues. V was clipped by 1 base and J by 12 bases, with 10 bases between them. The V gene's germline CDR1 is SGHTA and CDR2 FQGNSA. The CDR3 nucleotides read TGTGCCAGCAGCTTAGGTCCCTATGGGCAGTTCTTC. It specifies CASSLGPYGQFF.

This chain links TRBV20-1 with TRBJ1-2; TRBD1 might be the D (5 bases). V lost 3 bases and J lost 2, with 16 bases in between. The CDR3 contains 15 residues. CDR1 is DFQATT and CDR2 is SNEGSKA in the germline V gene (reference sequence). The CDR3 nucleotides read TGCAGTGCTAGTGCGGGACCGGCGGGGAACTATGGCTACACCTTC. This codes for CSASAGPAGNYGYTF.

The DNA for the CDR3 is TGTGCCAGCAGCGTCGCACAGGGAATGGGGTATGGCTACACCTTC. It specifies CASSVAQGMGYGYTF. The chain combines TRBV9 with TRBJ1-2, with TRBD1 as a possible D gene (6 bases). V shed 2 bases and J shed 5 bases, with 16 bases lying between them. The CDR3 loop spans 15 amino acids. Germline V gene sequence: CDR1 SGDLS, CDR2 YYNGEE.